Below are 13 T cell receptor beta chains sequenced from a single sample in a study of identical twins. TCRdb itself ran the 5' RACE reads through MiXCR, one entry per CDR3 protein. The sample records roughly 1.6 million distinct CDR3 sequences, about 32% being singletons. Sample: cord blood. The receptors come from a newborn girl in good health.

This clonotype was observed a handful of times. The chain links TRBV28 to TRBJ2-7; D is undetermined. CDR1 and CDR2 from the germline V gene are MDHEN and SYDVKM. V lost 5 bases and J lost 5, with 13 bases in between. The CDR3 consists of 13 residues. The CDR3 region has the DNA TGTGCCAGCAGTCTGGGCCCAACGGACGAGCAGTACTTC. Translated: CASSLGPTDEQYF.

The sample holds a few counts of this clonotype. The chain couples TRBV2 to TRBJ2-1; D may be TRBD2 (5 bases). Germline CDR1 SNHLY, CDR2 FYNNEI. CDR3 size: 15 residues. V dropped 3 bases and J dropped 5 bases, with 14 bases sitting between them. CDR3 residues: CASSEGRTADNEQFF. CDR3 sequence (DNA): TGTGCCAGCAGTGAGGGCAGGACTGCTGACAATGAGCAGTTCTTC.

This chain uses TRBV29-1 with TRBJ2-3; the match to TRBD1 covers 12 bases. V lost 3 bases to trimming and J lost 2 bases; unmatched junction nucleotides: 12. This CDR3 comprises 18 residues. Germline V lookup: CDR1 SQVTM, CDR2 ANQGSEA. CDR3: CSVDGGQGAYIPTDTQYF. Here the CDR3 DNA reads TGCAGCGTTGATGGGGGACAGGGGGCCTACATACCCACAGATACGCAGTATTTT.

As concerns this clonotype: An end of the junction does not agree with germline; a read error may underlie this. This chain joins TRBV4-1 and TRBJ1-2; the D gene is possibly TRBD1 (5 bases). The CDR3 spans 14 residues. Germline-derived CDR1 and CDR2 are MGHRA and YSYEKL. The CDR3 DNA reads TGCGCCGGCAGCCAGCCAGGGACCAACTATGGCTACACCTTC. The encoded protein is CAGSQPGTNYGYTF.

The J gene is TRBJ2-3, the V gene TRBV20-1; D uncertain. This CDR3 has 8 residues. CDR1 DFQATT and CDR2 SNEGSKA come from the germline V gene (reference sequence). V was shortened by 1 base and J by 14 bases, with 4 bases between the two germline ends. This chain's CDR3 is CSARGRYF. Here the CDR3 DNA reads TGCAGTGCTAGAGGGAGGTATTTT.

CDR3 sequence: CSVVYTSYEQYF. CDR3 sequence (DNA): TGCAGCGTTGTGTATACCTCCTACGAGCAGTACTTC. The chain has TRBV29-1 and TRBJ2-7; D remains unclear. This CDR3 has 12 residues. Germline loops: CDR1 SQVTM, CDR2 ANQGSEA. Between the trimmed V and J ends, which lost 4 bases and 0 bases, there was a span of 7 bases.

The chain combines TRBV10-3 with TRBJ1-2; weak D call: TRBD1 (5 bases). Germline CDR1 reads ENHRY; CDR2 reads SYGVKD. Trimming pared 2 bases from V and 4 bases from J, leaving 11 bases between. This CDR3 contains 14 residues. The CDR3 nucleotides are TGTGCCATCAGTGAGGCCAGGGAGGGCTATGGCTACACCTTC. It is translated as CAISEAREGYGYTF.

The chain has TRBV12-3 or TRBV12-4 and TRBJ2-3, with 13 bases aligning to TRBD2. This CDR3 has 18 amino acids. With V trimmed by 6 bases and J by 4 bases, 13 bases remained unmatched. The CDR3 here is CASSHGTSGTPGADTQYF. The CDR3 region has the DNA TGTGCCAGCAGCCATGGGACTAGCGGGACCCCTGGTGCAGATACGCAGTATTTT.

This chain links TRBV9 with TRBJ2-1, with 8 bases matching TRBD2. Germline loops: CDR1 SGDLS, CDR2 YYNGEE. CDR3 length equals 17 residues. Trimming took 0 bases from V and 0 from J; bases not matched to a gene: 5. The CDR3 loop reads CASSVAAGGGSYNEQFF. CDR3 sequence (DNA): TGTGCCAGCAGCGTAGCGGCCGGGGGGGGCTCCTACAATGAGCAGTTCTTC.

This chain links TRBV28 with TRBJ2-7; unclear D gene. CDR1 MDHEN and CDR2 SYDVKM come from the germline V gene. This CDR3 spans 14 amino acids. V was trimmed by 7 bases and J by 0 bases, leaving 13 bases between them. As DNA, the CDR3 is TGTGCCAGCACCCCTAGTCAAAGCTCCTACGAGCAGTACTTC. It specifies CASTPSQSSYEQYF.

The chain couples TRBV27 to TRBJ1-4; D not resolved. The CDR3 extends over 14 amino acids. The V gene's germline CDR1 is MNHEY and CDR2 SMNVEV (reference sequence). Trimming took 6 bases from V and 0 from J, leaving 8 bases between them. The CDR3 sequence: CASRQHATNEKLFF. Written as DNA, the CDR3 is TGTGCCAGCAGACAGCATGCAACTAATGAAAAACTGTTTTTT.

Here the CDR3 reads CAISDQGQSGYTF. CDR3 nucleotide sequence: TGTGCCATCAGTGATCAGGGGCAAAGTGGCTACACCTTC. This rearrangement joins TRBV10-3 to TRBJ1-2; D perhaps matches TRBD1 (6 bases). The ends were cut back, 3 bases at V and 7 bases at J, with 12 bases in the middle. The CDR3 length is 13 residues. CDR1 and CDR2 (germline): ENHRY, SYGVKD.

This clonotype was detected a few times. CDR3 coding DNA: TGTGCCAGCAGTGGACACGGACAGGGTTGGGGGGAAGCTTTCTTT. Translating gives CASSGHGQGWGEAFF. The chain uses TRBV25-1 and TRBJ1-1; 8 nucleotides line up with TRBD1. CDR3 length: 15 residues. V dropped 4 bases and J dropped 8; count of bases not matched to a gene: 12. Germline V gives CDR1 MGHDK, CDR2 SYGVNS.